This T cell receptor (beta chain) comes out of a study of blood T cell repertoires in COVID-19. Study overall: From the United States, Italy and Spain came samples of acute and convalescent COVID-19.

The authors' processing: From reference gene primer amplification, estimates of nucleated cell counts were derived. Here immunoSEQ multiplex PCR was the method, and the copy in TCRdb shows in-frame clones only, minus some. The D gene and trimming were derived from the DNA, and the V and J assignments and clone size from that table. The profile shows about 170,000 clones, 83% of them singletons. This CDR3 comprises 16 residues. V lost 6 bases, J lost 1 base, and 15 bases lay in between. The germline gives CDR1 ENHRY, CDR2 SYGVKD. This TCR came from a woman older than 75 with acute or convalescent COVID-19. Material: peripheral blood. The V and J genes are TRBV10-3 and TRBJ2-2; possible D gene TRBD2, 7 bases. CDR3 nucleotide sequence: TGTGCCATCAGGACGGGGGCTAGCGGGAACACCGGGGAGCTGTTTTTT. Translated, it gives CAIRTGASGNTGELFF.